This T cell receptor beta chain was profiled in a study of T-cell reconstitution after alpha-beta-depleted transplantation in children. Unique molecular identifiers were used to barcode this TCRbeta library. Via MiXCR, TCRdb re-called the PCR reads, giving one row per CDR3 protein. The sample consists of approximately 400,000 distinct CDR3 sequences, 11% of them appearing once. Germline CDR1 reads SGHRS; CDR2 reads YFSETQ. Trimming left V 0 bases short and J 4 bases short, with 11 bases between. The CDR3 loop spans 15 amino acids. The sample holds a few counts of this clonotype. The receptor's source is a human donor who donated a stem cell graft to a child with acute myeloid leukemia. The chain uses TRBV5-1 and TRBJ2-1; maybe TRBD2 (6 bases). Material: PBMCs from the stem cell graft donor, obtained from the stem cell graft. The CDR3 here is CASSLGVGGYNEQFF. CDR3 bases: TGCGCCAGCAGCTTGGGTGTGGGGGGTTACAATGAGCAGTTCTTC.